This T cell receptor beta chain was retrieved from a study of blood T cell repertoires in COVID-19. The authors' processing: Estimation of nucleated cell counts was performed using reference gene primer amplification. The protocol was immunoSEQ multiplex PCR, while the TCRdb copy is restricted to in-frame clones and leaves out a portion. Clonal size and the V and J genes are those of that table, whereas D and trimming came from the DNA. This sample yields 270,000 or so clones, of which roughly 93% are seen a single time; about 2.3% belongs to the top ten. The participants were between about 18 and 90 years old and came from 20 to 30 US areas. Which cohort a participant joined came from the clinical history participants gave. Trimming stripped 2 bases from V and 4 bases from J, with 5 bases between. Germline values: CDR1 SEHNR, CDR2 FQNEAQ (reference sequence). This CDR3 region has 13 residues.

Sequenced sample: PBMCs or T cells enriched from blood (not recorded which). The gene calls are TRBV7-9 and TRBJ2-2; D is unclear. This receptor was obtained from a middle-aged woman with acute COVID-19. The CDR3 loop is CASSLSRTGELFF. Written as DNA, the CDR3 is TGTGCCAGCAGCTTAAGCCGCACCGGGGAGCTGTTTTTT.